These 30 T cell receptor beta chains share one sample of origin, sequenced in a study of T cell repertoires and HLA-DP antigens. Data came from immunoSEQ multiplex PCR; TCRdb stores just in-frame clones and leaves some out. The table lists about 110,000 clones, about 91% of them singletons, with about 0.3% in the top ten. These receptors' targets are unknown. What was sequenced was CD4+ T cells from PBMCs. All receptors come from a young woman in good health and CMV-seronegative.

DNA for the CDR3: TGCAGCGTTGCTCCGCGACTAGCGGGAGGGCGGGCATACAATGAGCAGTTCTTC. Its translation is CSVAPRLAGGRAYNEQFF. V gene TRBV29-1 combines with J gene TRBJ2-1, with 14 bases aligning to TRBD2. CDR3 length: 18 amino acids. CDR1 is SQVTM, CDR2 ANQGSEA, per germline. V was pared by 4 bases and J by 4 bases, with 12 bases of the junction left unmatched.

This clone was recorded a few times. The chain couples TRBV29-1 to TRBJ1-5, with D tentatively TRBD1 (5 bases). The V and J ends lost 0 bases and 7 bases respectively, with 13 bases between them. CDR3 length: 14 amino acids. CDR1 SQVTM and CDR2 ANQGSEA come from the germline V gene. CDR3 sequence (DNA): TGCAGCGTTGAAGATCCTGGGGCAGGGCAGCCCCAGCATTTT. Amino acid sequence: CSVEDPGAGQPQHF.

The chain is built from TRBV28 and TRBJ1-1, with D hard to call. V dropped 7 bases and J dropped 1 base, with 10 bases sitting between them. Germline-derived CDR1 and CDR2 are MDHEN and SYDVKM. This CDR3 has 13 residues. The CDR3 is CASTLQPNTEAFF. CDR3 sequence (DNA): TGTGCCAGCACCCTACAGCCGAACACTGAAGCTTTCTTT.

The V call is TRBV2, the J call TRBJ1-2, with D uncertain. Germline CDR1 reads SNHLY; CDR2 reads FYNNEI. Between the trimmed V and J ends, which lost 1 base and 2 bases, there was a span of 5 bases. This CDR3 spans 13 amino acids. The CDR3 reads CASSEGRNYGYTF. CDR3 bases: TGTGCCAGCAGTGAAGGCAGGAACTATGGCTACACCTTC.

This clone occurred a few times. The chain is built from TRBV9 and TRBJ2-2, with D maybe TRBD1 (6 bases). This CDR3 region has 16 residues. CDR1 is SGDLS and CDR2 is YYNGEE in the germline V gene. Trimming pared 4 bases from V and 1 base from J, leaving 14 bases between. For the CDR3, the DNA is TGTGCCAGCAGCTTCACCGGGACATTGAACACCGGGGAGCTGTTTTTT. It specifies CASSFTGTLNTGELFF.

The CDR3 loop reads CASIAGTLRAGANVLTF. The DNA of the CDR3 is TGTGCCAGCATAGCCGGAACACTACGAGCAGGGGCCAACGTCCTGACTTTC. The J gene is TRBJ2-6, the V gene TRBV2; D gene ambiguous. The V gene lost 7 bases and the J gene lost 4 bases, with 20 bases spanning the gap. This CDR3 is built from 17 residues. Germline V gene lookup returns CDR1 SNHLY and CDR2 FYNNEI.

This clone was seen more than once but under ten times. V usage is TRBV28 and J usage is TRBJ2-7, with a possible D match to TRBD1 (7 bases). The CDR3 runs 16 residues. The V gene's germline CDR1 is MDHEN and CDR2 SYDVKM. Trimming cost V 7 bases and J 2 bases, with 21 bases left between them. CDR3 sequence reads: CASIAFSGGTPYEQYF. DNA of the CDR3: TGTGCCAGCATCGCTTTCTCAGGGGGGACACCCTACGAGCAGTACTTC.

CDR3 amino acids: CASTTGTLPQPQHF. The DNA of the CDR3 is TGTGCCAGTACCACGGGGACGCTACCTCAGCCCCAGCATTTT. The chain joins TRBV19 to TRBJ1-5; perhaps TRBD1 as D (5 bases). The CDR3 is made up of 14 amino acids. The V gene lost 7 bases and the J gene lost 6 bases, with 16 bases spanning the gap. Germline CDR1 and CDR2: LNHDA and SQIVND (reference sequence).

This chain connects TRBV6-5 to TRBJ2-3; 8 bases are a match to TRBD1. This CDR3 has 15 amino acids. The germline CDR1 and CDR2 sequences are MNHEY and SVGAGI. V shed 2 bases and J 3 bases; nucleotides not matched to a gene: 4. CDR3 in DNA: TGTGCCAGCAGTTACGGTGGACAGGGAACAGATACGCAGTATTTT. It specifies CASSYGGQGTDTQYF.

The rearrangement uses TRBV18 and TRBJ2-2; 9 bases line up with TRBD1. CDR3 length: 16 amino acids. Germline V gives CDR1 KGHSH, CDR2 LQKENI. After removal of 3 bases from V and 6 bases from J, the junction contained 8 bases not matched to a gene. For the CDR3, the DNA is TGTGCCAGCTCACCGTTGGACAGGGGACTGCCCGGGGAGCTGTTTTTT. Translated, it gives CASSPLDRGLPGELFF.

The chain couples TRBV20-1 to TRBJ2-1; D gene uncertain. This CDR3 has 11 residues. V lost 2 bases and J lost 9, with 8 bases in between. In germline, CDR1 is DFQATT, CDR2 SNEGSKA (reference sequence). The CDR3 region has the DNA TGCAGTGCTAGAACTCGACTTGAGCAGTTCTTC. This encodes CSARTRLEQFF.

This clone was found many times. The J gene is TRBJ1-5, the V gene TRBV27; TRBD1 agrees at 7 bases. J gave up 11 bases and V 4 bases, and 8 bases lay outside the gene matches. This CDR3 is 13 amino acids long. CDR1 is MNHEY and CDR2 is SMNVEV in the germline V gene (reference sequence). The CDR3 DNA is TGTGCCAGCAGTTCCAGGGGGATCGAAGCCCAGCATTTT. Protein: CASSSRGIEAQHF.

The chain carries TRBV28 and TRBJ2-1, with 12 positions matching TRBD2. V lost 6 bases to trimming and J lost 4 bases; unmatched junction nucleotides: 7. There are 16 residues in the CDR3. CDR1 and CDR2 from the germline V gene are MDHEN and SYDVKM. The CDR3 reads CASSKGLAGGYNEQFF. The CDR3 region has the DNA TGTGCCAGCAGCAAAGGGCTAGCGGGAGGGTACAATGAGCAGTTCTTC. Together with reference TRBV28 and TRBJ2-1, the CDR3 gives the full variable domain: DVKVTQSSRYLVKRTGEKVFLECVQDMDHENMFWYRQDPGLGLRLIYFSYDVKMKEKGDIPEGYSVSREKKERFSLILESASTNQTSMYLCASSKGLAGGYNEQFFGPGTRLTVL.

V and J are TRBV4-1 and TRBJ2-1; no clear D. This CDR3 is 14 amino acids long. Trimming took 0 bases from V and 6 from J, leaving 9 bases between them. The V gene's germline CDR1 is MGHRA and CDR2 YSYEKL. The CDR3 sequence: CASSQDRTFNEQFF. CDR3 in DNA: TGCGCCAGCAGCCAAGATAGGACCTTCAATGAGCAGTTCTTC.

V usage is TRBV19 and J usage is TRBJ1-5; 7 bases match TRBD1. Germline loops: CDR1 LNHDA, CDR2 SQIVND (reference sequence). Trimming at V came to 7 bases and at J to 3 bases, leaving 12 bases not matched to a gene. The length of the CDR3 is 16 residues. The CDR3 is CASTQQGGTVNQPQHF. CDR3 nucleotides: TGTGCCAGTACTCAACAAGGGGGGACAGTCAATCAGCCCCAGCATTTT.

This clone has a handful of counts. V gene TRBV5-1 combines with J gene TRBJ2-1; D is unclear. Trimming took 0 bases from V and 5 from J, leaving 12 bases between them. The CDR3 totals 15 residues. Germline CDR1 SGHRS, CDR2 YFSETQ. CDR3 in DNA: TGCGCCAGCAGCTTGGTTGGGCAGCTCCACAATGAGCAGTTCTTC. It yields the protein CASSLVGQLHNEQFF.

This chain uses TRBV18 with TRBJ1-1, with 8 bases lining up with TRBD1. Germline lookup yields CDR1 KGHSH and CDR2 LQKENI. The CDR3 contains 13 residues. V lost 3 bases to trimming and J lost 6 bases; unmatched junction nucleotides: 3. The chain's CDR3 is CASSPQGASEAFF. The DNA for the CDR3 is TGTGCCAGCTCACCCCAGGGGGCCTCTGAAGCTTTCTTT.

CDR3 in amino acids: CTSSQEGDRLYNQPQHF. CDR3 nucleotides: TGCACCAGCAGCCAAGAAGGGGACAGACTCTACAATCAGCCCCAGCATTTT. V is TRBV1 and J is TRBJ1-5; the D call TRBD1 from the table was never checked on the DNA. TRBV1 is flagged as a pseudogene. The CDR3 sequence is 17 residues long.

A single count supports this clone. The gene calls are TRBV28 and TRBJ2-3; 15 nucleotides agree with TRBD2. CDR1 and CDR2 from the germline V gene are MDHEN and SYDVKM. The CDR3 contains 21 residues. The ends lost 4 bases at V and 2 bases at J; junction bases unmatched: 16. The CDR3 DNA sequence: TGTGCCAGCAGTTCCCAATGGACTAGCGGGAGGGCCGAGAGGAACACAGATACGCAGTATTTT. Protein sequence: CASSSQWTSGRAERNTDTQYF.

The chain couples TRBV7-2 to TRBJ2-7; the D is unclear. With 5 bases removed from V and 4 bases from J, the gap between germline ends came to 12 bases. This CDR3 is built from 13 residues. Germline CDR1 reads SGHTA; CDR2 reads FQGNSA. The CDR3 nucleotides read TGTGCCAGCAGCGGCAGAGGCGTTTACGAGCAGTACTTC. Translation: CASSGRGVYEQYF.

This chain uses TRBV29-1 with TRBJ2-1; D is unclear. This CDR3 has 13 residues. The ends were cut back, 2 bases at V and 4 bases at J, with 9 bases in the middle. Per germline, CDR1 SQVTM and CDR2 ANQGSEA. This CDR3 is CSVERAQYNEQFF. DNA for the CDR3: TGCAGCGTTGAAAGGGCCCAATACAATGAGCAGTTCTTC.

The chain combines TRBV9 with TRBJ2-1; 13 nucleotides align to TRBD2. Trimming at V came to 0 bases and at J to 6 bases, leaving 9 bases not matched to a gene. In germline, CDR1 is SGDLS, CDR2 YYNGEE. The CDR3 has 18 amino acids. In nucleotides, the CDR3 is TGTGCCAGCAGCGTAGATTTAACTAGCGGGAGGGGCCGCAATGAGCAGTTCTTC. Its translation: CASSVDLTSGRGRNEQFF.

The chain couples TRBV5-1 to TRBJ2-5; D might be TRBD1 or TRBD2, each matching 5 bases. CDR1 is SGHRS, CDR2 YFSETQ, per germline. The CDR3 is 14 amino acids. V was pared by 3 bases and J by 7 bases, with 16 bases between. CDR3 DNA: TGCGCCAGCAGCTCCGGGACGGTAACGGGGACCCAGTACTTC. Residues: CASSSGTVTGTQYF.

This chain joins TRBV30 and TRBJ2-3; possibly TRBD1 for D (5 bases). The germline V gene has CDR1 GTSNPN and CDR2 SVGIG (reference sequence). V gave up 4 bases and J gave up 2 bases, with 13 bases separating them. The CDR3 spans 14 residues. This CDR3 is CAWMPDSITDTQYF. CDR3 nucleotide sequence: TGTGCCTGGATGCCCGACAGTATCACAGATACGCAGTATTTT.

The CDR3 DNA sequence: TGTGCCATCAGTGAGCGGGCTGGGATAGGGGCGAACACTGAAGCTTTCTTT. Protein sequence: CAISERAGIGANTEAFF. The V and J genes are TRBV10-3 and TRBJ1-1; weak D call: TRBD1 (5 bases). The CDR3 runs 17 residues. Trimming removed 2 bases at V and 1 base at J, with 17 bases between. In germline, CDR1 is ENHRY, CDR2 SYGVKD.

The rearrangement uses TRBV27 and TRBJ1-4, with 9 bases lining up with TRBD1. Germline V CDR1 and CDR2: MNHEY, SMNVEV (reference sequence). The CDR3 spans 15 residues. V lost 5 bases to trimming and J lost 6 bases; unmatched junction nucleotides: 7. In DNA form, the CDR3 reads TGTGCCAGCAGTCGCCCGACAGGGGGGGATGAAAAACTGTTTTTT. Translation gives CASSRPTGGDEKLFF.

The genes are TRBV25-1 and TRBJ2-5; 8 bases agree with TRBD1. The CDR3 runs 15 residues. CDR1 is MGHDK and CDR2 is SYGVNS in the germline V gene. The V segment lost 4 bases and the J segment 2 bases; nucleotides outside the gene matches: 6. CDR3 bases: TGTGCCAGCAGTGGGGCGGGACAGGCTCAAGAGACCCAGTACTTC. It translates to CASSGAGQAQETQYF.

DNA of the CDR3: TGTGCCAGTAGTACCCTCTACGGGGCGGGGGCCAACGTCCTGACTTTC. Translated: CASSTLYGAGANVLTF. The rearrangement joins TRBV19 to TRBJ2-6; perhaps D is TRBD1 or TRBD2 (5 bases each). V was shortened by 4 bases and J by 4 bases, with 14 bases between the two germline ends. The CDR3 loop spans 16 amino acids. Germline V gene sequence: CDR1 LNHDA, CDR2 SQIVND (reference sequence).

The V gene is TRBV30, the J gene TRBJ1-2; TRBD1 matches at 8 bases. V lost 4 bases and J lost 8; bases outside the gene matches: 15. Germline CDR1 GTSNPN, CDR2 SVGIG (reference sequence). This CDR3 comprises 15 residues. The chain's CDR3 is CAWTLMTRTGKGYTF. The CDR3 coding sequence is TGTGCCTGGACCCTTATGACCAGGACAGGGAAAGGCTACACCTTC. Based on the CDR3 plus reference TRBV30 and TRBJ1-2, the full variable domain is SQTIHQWPATLVQPVGSPLSLECTVEGTSNPNLYWYRQAAGRGLQLLFYSVGIGQISSEVPQNLSASRPQDRQFILSSKKLLLSDSGFYLCAWTLMTRTGKGYTFGSGTRLTVV.

In DNA, the CDR3 is TGTGCCAGCAGCCTTCGGACTAGCGGGGGGTTCCAACTAACAGATACGCAGTATTTT. This codes for CASSLRTSGGFQLTDTQYF. This chain joins TRBV5-8 and TRBJ2-3; 14 bases are shared with TRBD2. J lost 3 bases, V lost 4 bases, and 13 bases had no gene match. CDR1 SGHTS and CDR2 YDEGEE come from the germline V gene. The CDR3 runs 19 residues.